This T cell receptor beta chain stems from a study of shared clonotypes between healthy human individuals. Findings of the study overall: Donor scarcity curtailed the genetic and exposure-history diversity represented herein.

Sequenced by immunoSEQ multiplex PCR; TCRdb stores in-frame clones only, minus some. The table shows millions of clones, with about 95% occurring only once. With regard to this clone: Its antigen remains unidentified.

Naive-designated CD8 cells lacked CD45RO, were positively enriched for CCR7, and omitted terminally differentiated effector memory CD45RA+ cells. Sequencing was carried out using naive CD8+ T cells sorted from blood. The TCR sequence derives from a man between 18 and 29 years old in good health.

In DNA form, the CDR3 reads TGTGCCAGTAGTGCGGCGGACAGTGTCACAGATACGCAGTATTTT. It encodes CASSAADSVTDTQYF. V gene TRBV19 combines with J gene TRBJ2-3; tentative D call: TRBD1 (6 bases). Germline CDR1 is LNHDA and CDR2 is SQIVND (reference sequence). With 5 bases removed from V and 2 bases from J, the gap between germline ends came to 14 bases. This CDR3 region has 15 residues. The full variable domain, with the rest looked up from reference TRBV19 and TRBJ2-3, is DGGITQSPKYLFRKEGQNVTLSCEQNLNHDAMYWYRQDPGQGLRLIYYSQIVNDFQKGDIAEGYSVSREKKESFPLTVTSAQKNPTAFYLCASSAADSVTDTQYFGPGTRLTVL.